A single sample gave rise to the 25 T cell receptor beta chains below, sequenced in a study of beta chain features in type 1 diabetes. These receptors' antigens are unknown. Whole-study findings and limits: For Type 1 diabetes patients, all four CD4+ subsets carried TCRB CDR3s that were moderately but significantly shorter.

Of the isolated RNA, all was reverse transcribed, and so the sequenced material was expressed TCRB transcripts. Sequencing was performed with immunoSEQ multiplex PCR; in TCRdb, only in-frame clones are kept and a portion is missing. The sample has about 170,000 clones, around 8% seen once. The sequenced sample consisted of central memory CD4+ T cells from blood. The receptors come from a woman aged 40 to 49 with type 1 diabetes.

The chain joins TRBV7-9 to TRBJ1-2, with D perhaps TRBD1 (6 bases). The V end lost 5 bases, the J end lost 2 bases, and 9 bases lay between the germline ends. Germline lookup yields CDR1 SEHNR and CDR2 FQNEAQ (reference sequence). The CDR3 has 13 residues. CDR3 residues: CASSRGQNYGYTF. DNA for the CDR3: TGTGCCAGCAGCCGAGGACAGAACTATGGCTACACCTTC.

This clone was counted a few times. The chain couples TRBV15 to TRBJ2-5, with 7 nucleotides matching TRBD1. The CDR3 totals 16 residues. The V gene end was trimmed by 2 bases and the J gene end by 0 bases; junction bases not matched to a gene: 6. CDR1 is LNHNV and CDR2 is YYDKDF in the germline V gene (reference sequence). The CDR3 loop reads CATSRSDREYQETQYF. The CDR3 DNA follows: TGTGCCACCAGCAGATCCGACAGGGAGTACCAAGAGACCCAGTACTTC.

The V gene is TRBV5-6, the J gene TRBJ1-1; the D is unclear. CDR3 size: 12 residues. V gave up 1 base and J gave up 4 bases, with 5 bases separating them. Germline loops: CDR1 SGHDT, CDR2 YYEEEE. CDR3 in DNA: TGTGCCAGCAGCTTGTATTTCACTGAAGCTTTCTTT. It yields the protein CASSLYFTEAFF.

This sequence joins TRBV5-6 and TRBJ2-4, with a possible D match to TRBD2 (7 bases). CDR1 is SGHDT, CDR2 YYEEEE, per germline. CDR3 length equals 14 residues. V lost 1 base and J lost 9, with 14 bases in between. The CDR3 protein is CASSLPGGGAIQYF. DNA of the CDR3: TGTGCCAGCAGCTTGCCCGGTGGGGGGGCCATTCAGTACTTC.

On this clone itself: The sample holds other DNA sequences that translate to the same CDR3. The chain joins TRBV11-2 to TRBJ2-7; 7 nucleotides align to TRBD1. CDR3 length equals 15 residues. Germline V gene lookup returns CDR1 SGHAT and CDR2 FQNNGV. After removal of 2 bases from V and 5 bases from J, the junction contained 9 bases not matched to a gene. Here the CDR3 DNA reads TGTGCCAGCAGCTTAAATCCGCGACAGGGCGACGAGCAGTACTTC. Residues: CASSLNPRQGDEQYF.

The J gene is TRBJ2-7, the V gene TRBV4-2; TRBD2 agrees at 10 bases. V shed 4 bases and J 3 bases; nucleotides not matched to a gene: 6. The CDR3 runs to 15 residues. Germline CDR1 and CDR2: LGHNA and YNFKEQ. For the CDR3, the DNA is TGTGCCAGCAGCCTAGAGCGGGAGGGCCTCTACGAGCAGTACTTC. Protein sequence: CASSLEREGLYEQYF.

This clone was counted between two and nine times. The rearrangement uses TRBV9 and TRBJ1-1; D ambiguous. CDR1 and CDR2 from the germline V gene are SGDLS and YYNGEE. Trimming stripped 0 bases from V and 0 bases from J, with 9 bases between. CDR3 size: 15 residues. CDR3 sequence: CASSVGWGVNTEAFF. The CDR3 nucleotides are TGTGCCAGCAGCGTAGGCTGGGGAGTGAACACTGAAGCTTTCTTT.

In this sample, this clone turned up a few times. The chain links TRBV6-1 to TRBJ2-7; 7 bases match TRBD1. The CDR3 length is 15 residues. V lost 5 bases and J lost 2; bases outside the gene matches: 9. The germline V gene encodes CDR1 MNHNS and CDR2 SASEGT. The CDR3 nucleotides read TGTGCCAGCAGTACCGACAGGGTAGGCCCCTACGAGCAGTACTTC. Its translation is CASSTDRVGPYEQYF.

This CDR3 is CASSSTSYNEQFF. Here the CDR3 DNA reads TGTGCCAGCAGCTCGACTTCCTACAATGAGCAGTTCTTC. The chain carries TRBV7-7 and TRBJ2-1, with D uncertain. Trimming stripped 4 bases from V and 1 base from J, with 5 bases between. Germline values: CDR1 SSHAT, CDR2 FNYEAQ (reference sequence). The CDR3 is 13 residues long.

The sample holds many counts of this clone. The J gene is TRBJ2-4, the V gene TRBV7-8; 13 bases are shared with TRBD2. The germline CDR1 and CDR2 sequences are SGHVS and FQNEAQ. This CDR3 region has 16 residues. Unmatched junction bases numbered 3, after V lost 5 bases and J lost 2 bases. In DNA form, the CDR3 reads TGTGCCAGCAGCCAAGGGACTAGCGGGACCAAAAACATTCAGTACTTC. Translated: CASSQGTSGTKNIQYF.

The chain joins TRBV9 to TRBJ1-3, with D possibly matching TRBD1 (6 bases). Per the germline V gene, CDR1 is SGDLS and CDR2 is YYNGEE. CDR3 size: 13 residues. V shed 4 bases and J shed 5 bases, with 10 bases lying between them. The CDR3, as DNA: TGTGCCAGCAGCCCCCGGGACAGAAACACCATATATTTT. This codes for CASSPRDRNTIYF.

This clone was seen at least ten times. The chain has TRBV19 and TRBJ2-2; TRBD2 matches at 11 bases. This CDR3 has 16 amino acids. Germline CDR1 is LNHDA and CDR2 is SQIVND (reference sequence). V shed 3 bases, J shed 7 bases, and the junction held 7 bases outside the gene matches. CDR3 region: CASSMVAGGPVGELFF. In DNA, the CDR3 is TGTGCCAGTAGTATGGTAGCGGGAGGGCCGGTCGGGGAGCTGTTTTTT.

This chain uses TRBV27 with TRBJ2-7; D may be TRBD1 (5 bases). The CDR3 is 13 residues long. Germline values: CDR1 MNHEY, CDR2 SMNVEV (reference sequence). V lost 5 bases to trimming and J lost 6 bases, with 14 bases between them. This CDR3 reads CASSPLSRGEQYF. The CDR3 bases are TGTGCCAGCAGTCCCCTCTCTAGGGGCGAGCAGTACTTC.

The V gene is TRBV30, the J gene TRBJ2-1; D perhaps matches TRBD2 (7 bases). This CDR3 region has 16 residues. Germline CDR1 reads GTSNPN; CDR2 reads SVGIG (reference sequence). With 4 bases removed from V and 2 bases from J, the gap between germline ends came to 18 bases. The CDR3 DNA sequence: TGTGCCTGGAACTCTCCAAGGGGGGGGACCTACAATGAGCAGTTCTTC. The encoded protein is CAWNSPRGGTYNEQFF.

A few counts support this clone. This chain uses TRBV10-3 with TRBJ1-2, with a weak D call TRBD1 (5 bases). Germline CDR1 and CDR2: ENHRY and SYGVKD. Trimming cost V 6 bases and J 6 bases, with 11 bases left between them. This CDR3 contains 12 residues. CDR3 sequence (DNA): TGTGCCATCAGCCGACAGAGAGATGGCTACACCTTC. Its protein product is CAISRQRDGYTF.

This clone was recorded a few times. This rearrangement joins TRBV15 to TRBJ1-2; 10 nucleotides align to TRBD1. Germline V gives CDR1 LNHNV, CDR2 YYDKDF (reference sequence). CDR3 length: 14 residues. V lost 5 bases to trimming and J lost 6 bases; unmatched junction nucleotides: 6. Here the CDR3 reads CATSSGQGEHGYTF. CDR3 coding DNA: TGTGCCACCAGCTCTGGACAGGGGGAACATGGCTACACCTTC.

This clone was observed many times. V is TRBV2 and J is TRBJ1-6, with 9 bases lining up with TRBD1. Germline lookup yields CDR1 SNHLY and CDR2 FYNNEI. This CDR3 is built from 14 residues. Unmatched junction bases numbered 0, after V lost 1 base and J lost 8 bases. The chain's CDR3 is CASSEGTGDSPLHF. The CDR3 coding sequence is TGTGCCAGCAGTGAAGGGACAGGGGATTCACCCCTCCACTTT.

J is TRBJ1-6 and V is TRBV28; D perhaps matches TRBD1 (5 bases). Between the trimmed V and J ends, which lost 5 bases and 9 bases, there was a span of 11 bases. This CDR3 comprises 13 residues. Looked up from germline, CDR1 is MDHEN and CDR2 is SYDVKM. CDR3 sequence reads: CASSRGPRSPLHF. Here the CDR3 DNA reads TGTGCCAGCAGTAGGGGCCCTCGTTCACCCCTCCACTTT.

This rearrangement joins TRBV7-9 to TRBJ2-6, with D possibly matching TRBD2 (5 bases). The CDR3 extends over 16 amino acids. Germline values: CDR1 SEHNR, CDR2 FQNEAQ (reference sequence). Between the trimmed V and J ends, which lost 3 bases and 2 bases, there was a span of 11 bases. CDR3 coding DNA: TGTGCCAGCAGCTTTTATAGCGCTCCTGGGGCCAACGTCCTGACTTTC. It specifies CASSFYSAPGANVLTF.

This clone was observed a handful of times. Other DNA variants within this sample encode the same CDR3. The chain recombines TRBV30 with TRBJ2-7, with 12 nucleotides matching TRBD2. With V trimmed by 5 bases and J by 2 bases, 1 base remained unmatched. The CDR3 totals 13 residues. Germline CDR1 reads GTSNPN; CDR2 reads SVGIG (reference sequence). Written as DNA, the CDR3 is TGTGCCTGGCGACTAGCGGGAGCCTACGAGCAGTACTTC. It is translated as CAWRLAGAYEQYF. Combining the CDR3 with reference TRBV30 and TRBJ2-7 gives the whole variable domain SQTIHQWPATLVQPVGSPLSLECTVEGTSNPNLYWYRQAAGRGLQLLFYSVGIGQISSEVPQNLSASRPQDRQFILSSKKLLLSDSGFYLCAWRLAGAYEQYFGPGTRLTVT.

Points on this clone: In the same sample, other DNA sequences code for this CDR3. V gene TRBV5-1 combines with J gene TRBJ2-1; 8 bases map to TRBD2. The ends lost 2 bases at V and 1 base at J; junction bases unmatched: 2. Germline CDR1 reads SGHRS; CDR2 reads YFSETQ. The CDR3 length is 15 residues. CDR3 loop: CASSLTGGSYNEQFF. DNA for the CDR3: TGCGCCAGCAGCTTAACGGGGGGGTCCTACAATGAGCAGTTCTTC.

This clone was found a few times. The chain combines TRBV5-1 with TRBJ2-7; 7 bases line up with TRBD1. This CDR3 is 13 amino acids long. V lost 6 bases to trimming and J lost 0 bases; unmatched junction nucleotides: 3. Germline V gene sequence: CDR1 SGHRS, CDR2 YFSETQ. CDR3 region: CASNRDSSYEQYF. DNA for the CDR3: TGCGCCAGCAACCGGGACAGCTCCTACGAGCAGTACTTC.

This chain uses TRBV4-2 with TRBJ1-2; tentative D call: TRBD1 (6 bases). The CDR3 covers 13 residues. V was trimmed by 5 bases and J by 1 base, leaving 8 bases between them. CDR1 and CDR2 (germline): LGHNA, YNFKEQ. Written as DNA, the CDR3 is TGTGCCAGCAGCTTGGACAGTAACTATGGCTACACCTTC. Translating gives CASSLDSNYGYTF.

The chain recombines TRBV30 with TRBJ2-5; 9 nucleotides line up with TRBD2. Looked up from germline, CDR1 is GTSNPN and CDR2 is SVGIG (reference sequence). The J segment lost 4 bases and the V segment lost 4 bases, leaving 13 bases of the junction unmatched. The CDR3 runs 16 residues. CDR3 loop: CAWNGGSGRLAETQYF. Here the CDR3 DNA reads TGTGCCTGGAACGGGGGGAGCGGGAGGTTGGCAGAGACCCAGTACTTC.

This clone came up a few times. V and J are TRBV18 and TRBJ1-2; D is ambiguous. V lost 6 bases and J lost 6, with 14 bases in between. Germline assignment: CDR1 KGHSH and CDR2 LQKENI. The CDR3 length is 13 residues. CDR3 nucleotide sequence: TGTGCCAGCTCCATACAGCAGTCGGATGGCTACACCTTC. Encoded protein: CASSIQQSDGYTF. The entire variable domain, with the rest obtained from reference TRBV18 and TRBJ1-2, is as follows: NAGVMQNPRHLVRRRGQEARLRCSPMKGHSHVYWYRQLPEEGLKFMVYLQKENIIDESGMPKERFSAEFPKEGPSILRIQQVVRGDSAAYFCASSIQQSDGYTFGSGTRLTVV.